This T cell receptor (beta chain) was found in a study of T-cell reconstitution after alpha-beta-depleted transplantation in children. A TCRbeta library incorporating unique molecular identifiers was prepared. TCRdb called the PCR reads again in MiXCR, with one record for every CDR3 protein. The sample has 450,000 to 700,000 distinct CDR3 sequences, over 20% seen once; the top ten hold under 45%. A few counts support this clonotype. This CDR3 region has 15 residues. With 6 bases clipped from V and 6 bases from J, the junction kept 10 bases outside the gene matches. Germline values: CDR1 WSHSY, CDR2 SAAADI.

The origin of this receptor is a boy in the first two years of life with Wiskott-Aldrich syndrome, due to receive a stem cell transplant. Specimen: PBMCs, collected before TCRalphabeta/CD19-depleted stem cell transplant. The rearrangement joins TRBV10-2 to TRBJ2-7; 11 positions agree with TRBD2. The CDR3 loop reads CASRVAGGPSGEQYF. The CDR3 bases are TGCGCCAGCAGAGTAGCGGGAGGGCCCTCTGGCGAGCAGTACTTC.